The next 27 T cell receptor beta chains were all read from a single sample in a study of CD8+ T cells in alopecia areata. Extracted RNA was reverse transcribed, and the resulting cDNA served as sequencing template. TCRdb keeps only in-frame clones here, not all; method: immunoSEQ multiplex PCR. In the table there are under 200,000 clones, about 60% of which are singletons. This sample's treatment: oral pan-JAK inhibitor, 5-10 mg twice daily. This sample comprised CD4+ T cells sorted from blood, obtained at week 24, from a patient treated with tofacitinib. The source is a human donor with alopecia areata.

This chain links TRBV6-1 with TRBJ2-5; D might be TRBD1 (6 bases). The CDR3 runs 13 residues. Germline CDR1 reads MNHNS; CDR2 reads SASEGT. V dropped 7 bases and J dropped 8 bases, with 17 bases sitting between them. The CDR3 sequence: CASTQDRRTTQYF. The CDR3 nucleotides are TGTGCCAGCACCCAAGACAGGCGGACTACCCAGTACTTC.

The chain carries TRBV5-1 and TRBJ1-1, with D possibly matching TRBD1 (5 bases). The germline gives CDR1 SGHRS, CDR2 YFSETQ. This CDR3 is built from 14 residues. The V and J ends lost 0 bases and 10 bases respectively, with 16 bases between them. The CDR3 is CASSLEGVSGRAFF. In DNA, the CDR3 is TGCGCCAGCAGCTTGGAAGGGGTTTCGGGTCGAGCTTTCTTT.

The CDR3 spells CASSLGPVDSGANVLTF. In nucleotides, the CDR3 is TGTGCCAGCAGCTTAGGTCCCGTAGACTCTGGGGCCAACGTCCTGACTTTC. This chain uses TRBV7-2 with TRBJ2-6; D remains unclear. The CDR3 length is 17 residues. With 1 base removed from V and 0 bases from J, the gap between germline ends came to 10 bases. Germline V gives CDR1 SGHTA, CDR2 FQGNSA.

CDR3 nucleotide sequence: TGCGCCAGCAGCCAAGAGAGGATCTCTGGAAACACCATATATTTT. Its protein product is CASSQERISGNTIYF. V and J are TRBV4-1 and TRBJ1-3; no clear D. V was pared by 0 bases and J by 0 bases, with 6 bases between. The CDR3 runs to 15 residues. Germline values: CDR1 MGHRA, CDR2 YSYEKL.

In this sample, this clone turned up a few times. V usage is TRBV4-2 and J usage is TRBJ2-1; 10 bases align to TRBD2. Germline V gene data show CDR1 as LGHNA and CDR2 as YNFKEQ. CDR3 length: 17 residues. V trimming: 2 bases; J trimming: 2 bases; junction bases outside the gene matches: 6. The CDR3 sequence: CASSQLGLADTYNEQFF. CDR3 coding DNA: TGTGCCAGCAGCCAACTAGGACTAGCGGACACCTACAATGAGCAGTTCTTC.

This clone has just a few counts. This chain connects TRBV6-1 to TRBJ1-5; D possibly corresponds to TRBD1 (5 bases). Trimming took 3 bases from V and 6 from J, leaving 6 bases between them. CDR3 length: 12 residues. From germline, CDR1 is MNHNS and CDR2 SASEGT. The CDR3 region has the DNA TGTGCCAGCAGTGATGGGACTCAGCCCCAGCATTTT. Encoded protein: CASSDGTQPQHF.

In its sample, this clone was seen a few times. The chain has TRBV7-9 and TRBJ1-2, with D maybe TRBD1 (5 bases). The germline V gene has CDR1 SEHNR and CDR2 FQNEAQ (reference sequence). Trimming removed 3 bases from V and 8 bases from J, with 13 bases in between. This CDR3 is built from 13 residues. The CDR3: CASSFEGTGGYTF. CDR3 DNA: TGTGCCAGCAGCTTCGAGGGGACGGGCGGCTACACCTTC.

This chain connects TRBV30 to TRBJ1-1; D not certain. The CDR3 extends over 12 amino acids. Trimming took 4 bases from V and 4 from J, leaving 10 bases between them. Germline CDR1 and CDR2: GTSNPN and SVGIG (reference sequence). Here the CDR3 DNA reads TGTGCCTGGATTGGGTATCGCACTGAAGCTTTCTTT. Its protein product is CAWIGYRTEAFF.

The table lists this clone with a few counts. The rearrangement uses TRBV6-1 and TRBJ2-1; 7 positions match TRBD1. The germline CDR1 and CDR2 sequences are MNHNS and SASEGT. After removal of 8 bases from V and 1 base from J, the junction contained 5 bases not matched to a gene. The CDR3 is 14 residues long. The CDR3 DNA is TGTGCCAGCGCCCCGGGACAGTCCTACAATGAGCAGTTCTTC. Amino acid sequence: CASAPGQSYNEQFF.

The chain joins TRBV30 to TRBJ1-2, with 7 bases matching TRBD1. With V trimmed by 0 bases and J by 8 bases, 6 bases remained unmatched. This CDR3 comprises 13 residues. Looked up from germline, CDR1 is GTSNPN and CDR2 is SVGIG (reference sequence). CDR3 region: CAWSVKAGGGYTF. Written as DNA, the CDR3 is TGTGCCTGGAGTGTAAAGGCAGGGGGGGGCTACACCTTC.

The chain carries TRBV30 and TRBJ2-1, with 9 bases that match TRBD2. The CDR3 is made up of 15 amino acids. V trimming: 3 bases; J trimming: 7 bases; junction bases outside the gene matches: 10. Germline V lookup: CDR1 GTSNPN, CDR2 SVGIG (reference sequence). This chain's CDR3 is CAWRRAGGMRNEQFF. The DNA for the CDR3 is TGTGCCTGGAGAAGGGCGGGGGGGATGAGGAATGAGCAGTTCTTC.

This clone was recorded once. The V and J genes are TRBV2 and TRBJ1-1; D possibly corresponds to TRBD1 (5 bases). Germline V lookup: CDR1 SNHLY, CDR2 FYNNEI. V was shortened by 2 bases and J by 1 base, with 5 bases between the two germline ends. This CDR3 comprises 13 residues. The CDR3 spells CASSERGNTEAFF. The CDR3 DNA sequence: TGTGCCAGCAGTGAAAGGGGGAACACTGAAGCTTTCTTT. Variable domain in full (rest from reference TRBV2 and TRBJ1-1): EPEVTQTPSHQVTQMGQEVILRCVPISNHLYFYWYRQILGQKVEFLVSFYNNEISEKSEIFDDQFSVERPDGSNFTLKIRSTKLEDSAMYFCASSERGNTEAFFGQGTRLTVV.

V gene TRBV5-1 combines with J gene TRBJ1-1; no clear D gene. CDR3 length equals 13 residues. V lost 1 base and J lost 3, with 7 bases in between. Germline loops: CDR1 SGHRS, CDR2 YFSETQ. CDR3 protein: CASSLMVDTEAFF. For the CDR3, the DNA is TGCGCCAGCAGCTTGATGGTGGACACTGAAGCTTTCTTT.

The CDR3 DNA reads as TGTGCCAGCAGCGCTCGACAGGGGGCGCCGGAGGAGACCCAGTACTTC. Its protein is CASSARQGAPEETQYF. The chain carries TRBV9 and TRBJ2-5; 10 bases are a match to TRBD1. This CDR3 contains 16 residues. The J segment lost 5 bases and the V segment lost 3 bases, leaving 10 bases of the junction unmatched. The germline CDR1 and CDR2 sequences are SGDLS and YYNGEE.

This clone occurred many times. The chain is built from TRBV11-2 and TRBJ2-5, with 7 bases aligning to TRBD2. Per the germline V gene, CDR1 is SGHAT and CDR2 is FQNNGV. CDR3 length equals 14 residues. V gave up 0 bases and J gave up 4 bases; unmatched junction bases: 2. The CDR3 spells CASSLEPSGETQYF. DNA for the CDR3: TGTGCCAGCAGCTTAGAACCTAGCGGAGAGACCCAGTACTTC.

The rearrangement uses TRBV29-1 and TRBJ2-3, with D possibly matching TRBD1 (5 bases). Per the germline V gene, CDR1 is SQVTM and CDR2 is ANQGSEA. Trimming took off 7 bases at V and 4 bases at J, with 21 bases between the two ends. The CDR3 runs to 15 residues. The CDR3 protein is CSADRQGFRADTQYF. Written as DNA, the CDR3 is TGCAGCGCCGACCGGCAGGGATTTCGGGCAGATACGCAGTATTTT.

The chain is built from TRBV10-3 and TRBJ1-5; a possible D gene is TRBD1 (6 bases). This CDR3 contains 16 residues. Trimming cost V 3 bases and J 0 bases, with 12 bases left between them. Germline V gene data show CDR1 as ENHRY and CDR2 as SYGVKD. As DNA, the CDR3 is TGTGCCATCAGTGATGGGGGGCCGGTTAGCAATCAGCCCCAGCATTTT. Translation gives CAISDGGPVSNQPQHF.

The table lists this clone with a few counts. The chain employs TRBV11-2 and TRBJ1-6; TRBD1 might be the D (6 bases). Germline loops: CDR1 SGHAT, CDR2 FQNNGV. This CDR3 has 16 residues. V gave up 5 bases and J gave up 10 bases, with 21 bases separating them. This CDR3 reads CASSLTPDRKWSPLHF. The DNA for the CDR3 is TGTGCCAGCAGCCTTACCCCGGACAGAAAGTGGTCACCCCTCCACTTT.

This clone was counted a few times. This chain joins TRBV2 and TRBJ1-6; maybe TRBD1 (6 bases). This CDR3 is 13 amino acids long. Trimming pared 7 bases from V and 6 bases from J, leaving 10 bases between. Germline V lookup: CDR1 SNHLY, CDR2 FYNNEI. The CDR3 DNA is TGTGCCAGCAAAAGAGGGGGTAATTCACCCCTCCACTTT. This gives the protein CASKRGGNSPLHF.

The chain carries TRBV11-2 and TRBJ1-6, with 7 nucleotides matching TRBD1. There are 17 residues in the CDR3. The germline V gene encodes CDR1 SGHAT and CDR2 FQNNGV. V shed 1 base and J 6 bases; nucleotides not matched to a gene: 9. The chain's CDR3 is CASSLGRGRGANSPLHF. The DNA of the CDR3 is TGTGCCAGCAGCTTAGGTCGGGGCAGGGGGGCTAATTCACCCCTCCACTTT.

V usage is TRBV5-1 and J usage is TRBJ2-5, with TRBD1 identical over 7 bases. The V and J ends lost 0 bases and 4 bases, in that order; junction bases with no gene match: 3. The length of the CDR3 is 14 residues. Germline assignment: CDR1 SGHRS and CDR2 YFSETQ. CDR3 sequence: CASSLARQGETQYF. CDR3 nucleotide sequence: TGCGCCAGCAGCTTGGCCAGACAGGGAGAGACCCAGTACTTC.

CDR3 in amino acids: CAWSRPGGFTEAFF. CDR3 coding DNA: TGTGCCTGGAGTCGTCCAGGGGGCTTCACTGAAGCTTTCTTT. This chain connects TRBV30 to TRBJ1-1, with 8 bases lining up with TRBD1. Germline loops: CDR1 GTSNPN, CDR2 SVGIG (reference sequence). Trimming cost V 2 bases and J 4 bases; bases outside gene matches: 6. This CDR3 comprises 14 residues.

V and J are TRBV5-1 and TRBJ1-5, with unresolved D. Trimming removed 2 bases from V and 0 bases from J, with 6 bases in between. Germline CDR1 is SGHRS and CDR2 is YFSETQ. The CDR3 is 14 residues long. The CDR3 loop is CASSLDTSNQPQHF. As DNA, the CDR3 is TGCGCCAGCAGCTTAGACACTAGCAATCAGCCCCAGCATTTT.

CDR3 in DNA: TGTGCCAGCAGTGAAGGGGGAGGGCCAGATTTCTTT. As protein: CASSEGGGPDFF. The rearrangement uses TRBV6-1 and TRBJ1-1; the D is unclear. CDR1 is MNHNS and CDR2 is SASEGT in the germline V gene. V gave up 1 base and J gave up 13 bases, with 13 bases separating them. The CDR3 totals 12 residues.

Regarding this clone: This CDR3 is also generated by other DNA sequences in the sample. The chain is built from TRBV29-1 and TRBJ2-5; D perhaps matches TRBD1 (6 bases). Per the germline V gene, CDR1 is SQVTM and CDR2 is ANQGSEA. The CDR3 extends over 11 amino acids. Trimming took off 5 bases at V and 4 bases at J, with 8 bases between the two ends. The CDR3 reads CSVRGGETQYF. CDR3 DNA sequence: TGCAGCGTTAGAGGGGGAGAGACCCAGTACTTC.

The chain joins TRBV7-9 to TRBJ1-5, with no clear D. V was trimmed by 4 bases and J by 3 bases, leaving 7 bases between them. The germline V gene has CDR1 SEHNR and CDR2 FQNEAQ (reference sequence). The CDR3 loop spans 13 amino acids. CDR3 residues: CASSYDTNQPQHF. In nucleotides, the CDR3 is TGTGCCAGCAGCTACGACACCAATCAGCCCCAGCATTTT.

V gene TRBV5-1 combines with J gene TRBJ2-1; TRBD2 might be the D (5 bases). The CDR3 length is 12 residues. Trimming shortened V by 4 bases and J by 10 bases, and 12 bases separated the two germline ends. Germline loops: CDR1 SGHRS, CDR2 YFSETQ. DNA of the CDR3: TGCGCCAGCAGCCCGGACTTAGAGGAGCAGTTCTTC. Protein product: CASSPDLEEQFF.